Listed below are T cell receptor beta chains from one sample, sequenced in a study of blood T cell repertoires in COVID-19. Sequenced by immunoSEQ multiplex PCR; TCRdb stores in-frame clones only, minus some. The sample lists about 170,000 clones; around 82% were seen once. The sample taken for sequencing was peripheral blood. These receptors all come from a woman over 75 with active or convalescent COVID-19. Each CDR3 is given with its conserved first and last residue. A D gene is named only where the DNA matches it firmly. Part of the rows lack a size; the others show once, few, many or a class for expanded clones.

CDR3,DNA,J,V,size,D
CASSLDRINNSPLHF,TGTGCCAGCAGCTTAGACAGGATCAATAATTCACCCCTCCACTTT,TRBJ1-6,TRBV7-9,NA,NA
CASSRGAGNTIYF,TGTGCCAGTAGCCGGGGGGCCGGAAACACCATATATTTT,TRBJ1-3,TRBV19,NA,NA
CASSLRGGTSTDTQYF,TGCGCCAGCAGCTTGCGGGGGGGAACTAGCACAGATACGCAGTATTTT,TRBJ2-3,TRBV5-1,few,TRBD2
CASSFFGLDRDEQYF,TGTGCCAGCAGCTTTTTTGGACTAGATAGGGACGAGCAGTACTTC,TRBJ2-7,TRBV5-6,NA,TRBD2
CASSYVGGNTEAFF,TGTGCCAGCAGCTACGTCGGGGGGAACACTGAAGCTTTCTTT,TRBJ1-1,TRBV5-4,NA,NA
CASSPSRANEKLFF,TGTGCCAGCAGCCCAAGTAGAGCTAATGAAAAACTGTTTTTT,TRBJ1-4,TRBV5-5,NA,NA
CATTSLRVGRTTDTEAFF,TGTGCCACTACCTCTCTGCGTGTGGGGCGTACAACTGACACTGAAGCTTTCTTT,TRBJ1-1,TRBV19,NA,NA
CASKPRTGGDEKLFF,TGTGCCAGCAAACCTCGGACAGGGGGGGATGAAAAACTGTTTTTT,TRBJ1-4,TRBV28,NA,TRBD1
CASSDTRVTEAFF,TGTGCCAGCAGTGATACCAGGGTGACTGAAGCTTTCTTT,TRBJ1-1,TRBV2,few,NA
CASSLTSQSLEQYF,TGTGCCAGCAGTTTAACGTCACAGTCCCTCGAGCAGTACTTC,TRBJ2-7,TRBV27,NA,NA
CASSSRGRAEAFF,TGTGCCAGTAGCTCAAGGGGGCGGGCTGAAGCTTTCTTT,TRBJ1-1,TRBV19,once,TRBD1
CASSPAIDRWKAKLFF,TGTGCCAGCTCACCAGCGATCGACAGGTGGAAGGCAAAACTGTTTTTT,TRBJ1-4,TRBV18,NA,NA